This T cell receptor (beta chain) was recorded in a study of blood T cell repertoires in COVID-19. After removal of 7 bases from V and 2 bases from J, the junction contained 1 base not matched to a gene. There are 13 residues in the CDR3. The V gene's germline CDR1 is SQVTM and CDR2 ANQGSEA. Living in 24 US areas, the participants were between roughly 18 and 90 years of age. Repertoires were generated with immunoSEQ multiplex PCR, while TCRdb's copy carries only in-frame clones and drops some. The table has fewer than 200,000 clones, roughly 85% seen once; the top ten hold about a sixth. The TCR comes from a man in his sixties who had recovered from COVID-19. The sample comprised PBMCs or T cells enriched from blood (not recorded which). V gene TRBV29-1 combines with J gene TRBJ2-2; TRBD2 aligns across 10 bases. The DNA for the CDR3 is TGCAGCGCTAGCGGGAGTAACACCGGGGAGCTGTTTTTT. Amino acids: CSASGSNTGELFF.